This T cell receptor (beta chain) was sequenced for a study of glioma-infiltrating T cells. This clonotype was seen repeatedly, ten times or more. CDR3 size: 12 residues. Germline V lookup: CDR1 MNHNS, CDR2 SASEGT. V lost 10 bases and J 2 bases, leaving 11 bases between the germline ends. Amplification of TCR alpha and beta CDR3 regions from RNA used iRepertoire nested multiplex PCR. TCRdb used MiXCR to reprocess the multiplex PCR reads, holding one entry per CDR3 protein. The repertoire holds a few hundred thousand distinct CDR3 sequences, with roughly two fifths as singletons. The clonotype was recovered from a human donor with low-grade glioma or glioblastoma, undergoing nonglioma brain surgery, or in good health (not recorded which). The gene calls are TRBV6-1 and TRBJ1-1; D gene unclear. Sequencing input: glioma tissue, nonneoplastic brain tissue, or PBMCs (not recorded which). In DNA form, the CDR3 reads TGTGCCACCAATGTAGGCAACACTGAAGCTTTCTTT. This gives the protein CATNVGNTEAFF.